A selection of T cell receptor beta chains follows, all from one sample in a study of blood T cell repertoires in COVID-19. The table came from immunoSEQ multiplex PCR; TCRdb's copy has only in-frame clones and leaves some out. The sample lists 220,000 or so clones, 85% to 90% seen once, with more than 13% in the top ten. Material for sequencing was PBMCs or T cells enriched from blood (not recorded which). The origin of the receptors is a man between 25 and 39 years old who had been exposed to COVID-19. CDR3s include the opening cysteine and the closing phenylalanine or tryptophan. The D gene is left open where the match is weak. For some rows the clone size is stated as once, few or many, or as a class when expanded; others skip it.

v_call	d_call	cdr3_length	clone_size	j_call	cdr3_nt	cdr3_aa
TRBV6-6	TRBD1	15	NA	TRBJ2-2	TGTGCCAGCAGTCTCACAGGGGGCGGGACCGGGGAGCTGTTTTTT	CASSLTGGGTGELFF
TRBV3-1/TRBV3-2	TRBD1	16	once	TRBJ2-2	TGTGCCAGCAGCCTTGGACAGGGCAGAAACACCGGGGAGCTGTTTTTT	CASSLGQGRNTGELFF
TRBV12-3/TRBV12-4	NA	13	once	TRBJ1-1	TGTGCCAGCAGCCCCCAGGGGATTTCTGAAGCTTTCTTT	CASSPQGISEAFF
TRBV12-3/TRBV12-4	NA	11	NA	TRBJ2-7	TGTGCCAGCAGTTCAAACCAGTTGCAGTACTTC	CASSSNQLQYF
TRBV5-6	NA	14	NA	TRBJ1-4	TGTGCCAGCAGCCAAAGCGGGTATCGAGAAAAACTGTTTTTT	CASSQSGYREKLFF
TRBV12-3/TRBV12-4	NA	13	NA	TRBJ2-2	TGTGCCAGCCGTGGGACAAACACCGGGGAGCTGTTTTTT	CASRGTNTGELFF
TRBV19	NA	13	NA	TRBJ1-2	TGTGCCAGTATCCCTCGACAGGCCTATGGCTACACCTTC	CASIPRQAYGYTF
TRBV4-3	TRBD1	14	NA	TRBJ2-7	TGCGCCAGCAGCCGAGATACAGGGGCCTACGAGCAGTACTTC	CASSRDTGAYEQYF
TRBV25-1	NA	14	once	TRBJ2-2	TGTGCCAGCAGTACAGGGGGGGGGACCGGGGAGCTGTTTTTT	CASSTGGGTGELFF
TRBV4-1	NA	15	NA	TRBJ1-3	TGCGCCAGCAGCCAAGAACACGGGTCTGGAAACACCATATATTTT	CASSQEHGSGNTIYF
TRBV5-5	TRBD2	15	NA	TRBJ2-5	TGTGCCAGCAGCTTCGGTGCGGGGGGTATGGAGACCCAGTACTTC	CASSFGAGGMETQYF
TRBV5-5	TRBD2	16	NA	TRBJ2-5	TGTGCCAGCAGCTCCCCTAGCGGGGGGGCGGGTGAGACCCAGTACTTC	CASSSPSGGAGETQYF
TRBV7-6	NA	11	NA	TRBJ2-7	TGTGCCAGCAGCAAGGTTCTAGGTCTTTCCTTC	CASSKVLGLSF
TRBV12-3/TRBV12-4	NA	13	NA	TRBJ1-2	TGTGCCAGCACCCCTACGGCTAACTATGGCTACACCTTC	CASTPTANYGYTF
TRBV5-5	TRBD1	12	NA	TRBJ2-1	TGTGCCAGCAGCATGAGACAGGGAGAGCAGTTCTTC	CASSMRQGEQFF
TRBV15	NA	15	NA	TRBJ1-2	TGTGCCACCAGCAGAGACAGGACAACCCCCTCGGGCTACACCTTC	CATSRDRTTPSGYTF
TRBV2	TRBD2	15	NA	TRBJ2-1	TGTGCCAGCAGTGGACTAGCGGGGGGAGTATATGAGCAGTTCTTC	CASSGLAGGVYEQFF
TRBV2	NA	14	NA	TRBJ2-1	TGTGCCAGTGAGTTCGACAGCTCCTACAATGAGCAGTTCTTC	CASEFDSSYNEQFF
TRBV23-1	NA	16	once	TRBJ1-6	TGCGCCAGCAGTCAAGCAGCCCGGGAGGCAAATTCACCCCTCCACTTT	CASSQAAREANSPLHF
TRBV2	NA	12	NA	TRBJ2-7	TGTGCCAGCCAAGGGGGGGGCTACGAGCAGTACTTC	CASQGGGYEQYF
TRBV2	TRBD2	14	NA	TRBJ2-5	TGTGCCAGCAGTAGACTAGCGTCTGGTGAGACCCAGTACTTC	CASSRLASGETQYF
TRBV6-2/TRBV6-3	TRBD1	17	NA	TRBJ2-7	TGTGCCAGCAGTTATGCTCAACCGGGACAGGGTCTCTACGAGCAGTACTTC	CASSYAQPGQGLYEQYF
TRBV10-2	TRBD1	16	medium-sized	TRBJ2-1	TGCGCCAGCAGTGAGTCGGGAACAGGGGGCATGAATGAGCAGTTCTTC	CASSESGTGGMNEQFF
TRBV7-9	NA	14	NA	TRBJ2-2	TGTGCCAGCAGCTCCTTCAGGGGTGCCGGGGAGCTGTTTTTT	CASSSFRGAGELFF
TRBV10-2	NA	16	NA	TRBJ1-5	TGCGCCAGCAGTGACGGGGGGGGCCCGAACAATCAGCCCCAGCATTTT	CASSDGGGPNNQPQHF
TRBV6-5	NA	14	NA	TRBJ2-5	TGTGCCAGCAGTACCCATGGCAGCCAAGAGACCCAGTACTTC	CASSTHGSQETQYF
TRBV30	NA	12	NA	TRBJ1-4	TGTGCCTGGAGAGACGGACAGGAAAAACTGTTTTTT	CAWRDGQEKLFF
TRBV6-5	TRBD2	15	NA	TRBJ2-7	TGTGCCAGCAGCCATTACAGCGGGGGGGCTAACGAGCAGTACTTC	CASSHYSGGANEQYF
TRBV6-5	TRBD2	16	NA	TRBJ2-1	TGTGCCAGCAGTTACTCGAGACTAGCGAGCAACAATGAGCAGTTCTTC	CASSYSRLASNNEQFF
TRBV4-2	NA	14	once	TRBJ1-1	TGTGCCAGCAGCCAAGATAAAATGAACACTGAAGCTTTCTTT	CASSQDKMNTEAFF
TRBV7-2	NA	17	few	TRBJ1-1	TGTGCCAGCAGCTTAAGAGGTTCGGTGGAACGGAACACTGAAGCTTTCTTT	CASSLRGSVERNTEAFF
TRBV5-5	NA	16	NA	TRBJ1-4	TGTGCCAGCAGCGCCTCCGACTACCCCGCAAATGAAAAACTGTTTTTT	CASSASDYPANEKLFF
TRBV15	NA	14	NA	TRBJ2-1	TGTGCCACCAGCAGAAGCCTAAGTGGTAATGAGCAGTTCTTC	CATSRSLSGNEQFF
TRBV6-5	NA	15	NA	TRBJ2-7	TGTGCCAGCAGTATGGACAGATCAAAGCTCTACGAGCAGTACTTC	CASSMDRSKLYEQYF
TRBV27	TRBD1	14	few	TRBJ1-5	TGTGCCAGCAAAGGACAGGGGGCAGTTCAGCCCCAGCATTTT	CASKGQGAVQPQHF
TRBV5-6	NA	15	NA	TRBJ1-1	TGTGCCAGCAGCTTGGGTCCACAGGGAGAAACTGAAGCTTTCTTT	CASSLGPQGETEAFF
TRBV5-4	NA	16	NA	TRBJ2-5	TGTGCCAGCAGCTTATTCGGGGGGCGAGATAGAGAGACCCAGTACTTC	CASSLFGGRDRETQYF
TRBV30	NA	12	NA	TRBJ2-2	TGTGCCTGGAGAGAGATAACCGGGGAGCTGTTTTTT	CAWREITGELFF
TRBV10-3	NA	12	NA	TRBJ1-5	TGTGCCATCAGTGAGCAGAAAGGGGTCCAGCATTTT	CAISEQKGVQHF
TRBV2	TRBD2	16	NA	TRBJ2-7	TGTGCCAGCAATCTTAGCGGGGGTACCAGCTCCTACGAGCAGTACTTC	CASNLSGGTSSYEQYF
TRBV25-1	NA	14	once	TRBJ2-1	TGTGCCAGCAGTCCTCTGAGCTCCTACAATGAGCAGTTCTTC	CASSPLSSYNEQFF
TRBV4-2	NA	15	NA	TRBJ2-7	TGTGCCAGCAGCCAAGGAGCCGGGAACTCCTACGAGCAGTACTTC	CASSQGAGNSYEQYF
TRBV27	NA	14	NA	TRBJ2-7	TGTGCCAGCAGAAGACGATCAGGGGTCCACGAGCAGTACTTC	CASRRRSGVHEQYF
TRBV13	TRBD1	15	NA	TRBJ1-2	TGTGCCAGCAGCTTTCCTACAGGGGGCGAGTTCGGCTACACCTTC	CASSFPTGGEFGYTF
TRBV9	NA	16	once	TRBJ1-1	TGTGCCAGCAGCGTAGGCTTTAGAGGGCTGAACACTGAAGCTTTCTTT	CASSVGFRGLNTEAFF
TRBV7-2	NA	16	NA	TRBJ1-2	TGTGCCAGCAGCCTCGCCACAGGGCGAGGAGACTATGGCTACACCTTC	CASSLATGRGDYGYTF
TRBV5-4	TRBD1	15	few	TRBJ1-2	TGTGCCAGCAGCTTGAGGGAGGGGACAGGGGCCTCAACTCACTTC	CASSLREGTGASTHF
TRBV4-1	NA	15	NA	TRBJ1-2	TGCGCCAGCAGCCACCCTTGGGAGGGGATGAAGGGCTACACCTTC	CASSHPWEGMKGYTF
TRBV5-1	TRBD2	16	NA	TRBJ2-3	TGCGCCAGCAGCTTGGTGCTAGCGGGGGGAACAGATACGCAGTATTTT	CASSLVLAGGTDTQYF
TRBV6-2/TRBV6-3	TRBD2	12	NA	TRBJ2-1	TGTGCCAGCAGTTTGCGGGGGAATGAGCAGTTCTTC	CASSLRGNEQFF
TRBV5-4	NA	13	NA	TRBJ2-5	TGTGCCAGCAGCTTGGCAGGGGGGGAGACCCAGTACTTC	CASSLAGGETQYF
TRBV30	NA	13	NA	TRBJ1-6	TGTGCCTGGAGTGCCGGGTTTGACGGTCCCCTCCACTTT	CAWSAGFDGPLHF
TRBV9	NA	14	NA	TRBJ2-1	TGTGCCAGCAGCGGAGCGGAGCCGAGAGGTGAGCAGTTCTTC	CASSGAEPRGEQFF
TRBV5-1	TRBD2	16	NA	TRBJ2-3	TGCGCCAGCAGCTTGGTTAGCGGGGCCGCCACAGATACGCAGTATTTT	CASSLVSGAATDTQYF
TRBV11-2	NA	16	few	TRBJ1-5	TGTGCCAGCAGCTTAGACGAGCTTTCGTTCGGGGGGGCCCAGCATTTT	CASSLDELSFGGAQHF
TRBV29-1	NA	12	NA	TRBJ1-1	TGCAGCGGGGGGAGTACCCTCGGTGAAGCTTTCTTT	CSGGSTLGEAFF
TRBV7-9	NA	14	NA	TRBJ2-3	TGTGCCAGCAGCTTATTCAGGGGCACAGATACGCAGTATTTT	CASSLFRGTDTQYF